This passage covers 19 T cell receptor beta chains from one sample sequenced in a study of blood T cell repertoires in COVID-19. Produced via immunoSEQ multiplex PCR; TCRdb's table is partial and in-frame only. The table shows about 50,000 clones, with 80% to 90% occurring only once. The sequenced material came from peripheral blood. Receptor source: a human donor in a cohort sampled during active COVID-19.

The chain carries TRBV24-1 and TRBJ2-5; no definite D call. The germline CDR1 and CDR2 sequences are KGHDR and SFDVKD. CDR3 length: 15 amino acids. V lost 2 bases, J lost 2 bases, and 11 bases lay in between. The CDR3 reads CATSDSSAGQETQYF. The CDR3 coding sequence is TGTGCCACCAGTGATTCGTCGGCAGGACAAGAGACCCAGTACTTC.

The CDR3 region is CASSLDSLYGYTF. The CDR3 region has the DNA TGTGCCAGCAGCCTGGACAGCCTCTATGGCTACACCTTC. The chain is built from TRBV7-2 and TRBJ1-2, with TRBD1 as a possible D gene (6 bases). Trimming took 5 bases from V and 4 from J, leaving 11 bases between them. CDR1 SGHTA and CDR2 FQGNSA come from the germline V gene. The CDR3 consists of 13 residues.

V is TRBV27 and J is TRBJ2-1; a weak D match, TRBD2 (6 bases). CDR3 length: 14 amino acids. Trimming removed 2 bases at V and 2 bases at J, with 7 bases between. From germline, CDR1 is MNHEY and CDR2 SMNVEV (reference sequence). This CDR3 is CASSLPGAYNEQFF. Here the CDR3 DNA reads TGTGCCAGCAGTTTACCGGGAGCCTACAATGAGCAGTTCTTC.

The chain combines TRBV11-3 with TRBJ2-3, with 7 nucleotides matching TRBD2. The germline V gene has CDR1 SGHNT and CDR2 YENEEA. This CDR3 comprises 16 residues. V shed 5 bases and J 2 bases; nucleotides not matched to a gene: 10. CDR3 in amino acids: CASSGWLADTTDTQYF. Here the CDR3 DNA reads TGTGCCAGCAGCGGGTGGCTAGCGGATACCACAGATACGCAGTATTTT.

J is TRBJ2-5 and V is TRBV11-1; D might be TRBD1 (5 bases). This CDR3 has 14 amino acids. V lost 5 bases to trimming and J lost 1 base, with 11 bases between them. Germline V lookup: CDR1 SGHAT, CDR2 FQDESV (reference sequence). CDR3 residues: CASSPRVGQETQYF. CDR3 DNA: TGTGCCAGCAGCCCCAGGGTCGGCCAAGAGACCCAGTACTTC.

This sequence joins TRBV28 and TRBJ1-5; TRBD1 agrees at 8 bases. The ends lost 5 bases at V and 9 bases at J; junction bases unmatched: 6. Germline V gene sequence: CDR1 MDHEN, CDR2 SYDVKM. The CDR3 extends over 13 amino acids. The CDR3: CASSPGQGLPQHF. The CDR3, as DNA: TGTGCCAGCAGTCCCGGACAGGGTCTGCCCCAGCATTTT.

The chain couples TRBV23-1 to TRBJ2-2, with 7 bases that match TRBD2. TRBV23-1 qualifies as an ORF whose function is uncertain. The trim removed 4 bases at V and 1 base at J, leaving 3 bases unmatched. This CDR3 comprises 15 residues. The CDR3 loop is CASSRDYLNTGELFF. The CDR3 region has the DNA TGCGCCAGCAGTCGGGACTACCTGAACACCGGGGAGCTGTTTTTT.

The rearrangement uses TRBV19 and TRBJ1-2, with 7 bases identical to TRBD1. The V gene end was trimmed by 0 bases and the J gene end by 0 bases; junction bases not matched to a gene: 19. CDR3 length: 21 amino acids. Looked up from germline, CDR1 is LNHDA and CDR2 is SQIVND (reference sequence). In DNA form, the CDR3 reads TGTGCCAGTAGTATAGATCTATCTTTGCCCAGGGGACAGCCTACTAACTATGGCTACACCTTC. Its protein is CASSIDLSLPRGQPTNYGYTF.

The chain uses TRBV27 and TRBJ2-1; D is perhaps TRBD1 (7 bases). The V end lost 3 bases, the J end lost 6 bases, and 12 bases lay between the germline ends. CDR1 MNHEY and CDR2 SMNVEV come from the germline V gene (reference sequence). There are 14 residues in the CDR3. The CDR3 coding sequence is TGTGCCAGCAGTTTGAACAGGGGAGGCAATGAGCAGTTCTTC. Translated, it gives CASSLNRGGNEQFF.

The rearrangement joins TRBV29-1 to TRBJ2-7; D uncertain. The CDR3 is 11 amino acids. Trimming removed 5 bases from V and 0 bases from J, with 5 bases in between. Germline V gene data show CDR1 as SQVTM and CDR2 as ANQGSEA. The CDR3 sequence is CSVQVSYEQYF. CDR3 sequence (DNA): TGCAGCGTTCAGGTCTCCTACGAGCAGTACTTC.

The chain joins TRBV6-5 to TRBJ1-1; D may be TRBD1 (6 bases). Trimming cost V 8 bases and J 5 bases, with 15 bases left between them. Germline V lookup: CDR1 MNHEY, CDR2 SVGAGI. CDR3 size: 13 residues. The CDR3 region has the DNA TGTGCCAGCCAGCCGGGGGGGCTTACTGAAGCTTTCTTT. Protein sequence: CASQPGGLTEAFF.

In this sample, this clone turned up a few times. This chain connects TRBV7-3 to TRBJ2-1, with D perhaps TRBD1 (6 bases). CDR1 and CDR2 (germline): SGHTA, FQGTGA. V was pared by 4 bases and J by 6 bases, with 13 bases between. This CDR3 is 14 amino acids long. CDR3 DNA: TGTGCCAGCAGCTCCTCGGGCAGGGGCAATGAGCAGTTCTTC. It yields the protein CASSSSGRGNEQFF.

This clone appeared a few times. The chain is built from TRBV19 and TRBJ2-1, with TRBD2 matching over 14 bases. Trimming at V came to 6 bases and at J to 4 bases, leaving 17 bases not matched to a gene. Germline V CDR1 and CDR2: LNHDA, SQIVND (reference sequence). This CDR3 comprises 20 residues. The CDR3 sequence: CASRRDDRRLAGGPYNEQFF. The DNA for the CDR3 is TGTGCCAGTAGACGAGACGACCGACGACTAGCGGGAGGGCCTTACAATGAGCAGTTCTTC.

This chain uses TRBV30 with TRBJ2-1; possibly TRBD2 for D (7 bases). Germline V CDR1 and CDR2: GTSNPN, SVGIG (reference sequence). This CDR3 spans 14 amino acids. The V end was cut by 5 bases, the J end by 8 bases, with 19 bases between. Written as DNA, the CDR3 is TGTGCCTGGCTCTTGGGGGCGGGAGTCGATGAGCAGTTCTTC. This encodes CAWLLGAGVDEQFF.

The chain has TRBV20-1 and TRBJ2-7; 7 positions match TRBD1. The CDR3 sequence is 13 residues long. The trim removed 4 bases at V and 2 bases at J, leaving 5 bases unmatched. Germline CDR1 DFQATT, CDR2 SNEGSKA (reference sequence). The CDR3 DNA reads TGCAGTGCTACTGACAGGGATCCCTACGAGCAGTACTTC. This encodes CSATDRDPYEQYF.

For the CDR3, the DNA is TGTGCCAGCAGTTTCGGGAAAGAGGACATTCAGTACTTC. Its protein is CASSFGKEDIQYF. V is TRBV27 and J is TRBJ2-4; D is perhaps TRBD2 (5 bases). The CDR3 is made up of 13 amino acids. V was trimmed by 3 bases and J by 8 bases, leaving 11 bases between them. Germline V gives CDR1 MNHEY, CDR2 SMNVEV (reference sequence).

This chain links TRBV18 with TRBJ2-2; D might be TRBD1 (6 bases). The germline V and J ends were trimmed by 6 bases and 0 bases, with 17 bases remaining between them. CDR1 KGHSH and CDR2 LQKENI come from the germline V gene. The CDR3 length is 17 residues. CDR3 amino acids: CASSPSGQTANTGELFF. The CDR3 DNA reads TGTGCCAGCTCCCCCTCAGGACAGACCGCGAACACCGGGGAGCTGTTTTTT.

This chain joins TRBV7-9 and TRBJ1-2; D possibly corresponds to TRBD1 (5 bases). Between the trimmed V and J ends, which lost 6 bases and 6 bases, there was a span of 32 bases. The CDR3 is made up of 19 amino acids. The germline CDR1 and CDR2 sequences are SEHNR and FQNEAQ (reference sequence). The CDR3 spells CASRDAGRGTGGPGNGYTF. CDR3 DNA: TGTGCCAGCAGAGACGCGGGTCGCGGCACGGGGGGACCCGGCAATGGCTACACCTTC.

This chain's CDR3 is CASSTRVVNTEAFF. As DNA, the CDR3 is TGTGCCAGCAGCACCAGGGTGGTGAACACTGAAGCTTTCTTT. This sequence joins TRBV7-2 and TRBJ1-1, with D possibly being TRBD1 (5 bases). V was clipped by 5 bases and J by 0 bases, with 10 bases between them. The CDR3 is 14 amino acids. CDR1 and CDR2 from the germline V gene are SGHTA and FQGNSA.